This T cell receptor beta chain was identified in a study of cytomegalovirus exposure and HLA in healthy donors. Study details: Earlier work reported 117 million unique TCR beta sequences from 170 million or so T cells. Overall study findings and caveats: The classifier, whose performance was assessed in both the original and validation cohorts, reportedly diagnosed cytomegalovirus status with high specificity and sensitivity. Further analysis was carried out later, and it showed several of the most significant clusters appearing linked to common viral pathogens. The likely explanation for a cluster of highly shared sequence variants was sequencing artifact.

A multiplex PCR was run with 60 Vbeta primers and 13 Jbeta primers. Profiling relied on immunoSEQ multiplex PCR, and the TCRdb table lists in-frame clones only, not all of them. The table records 50,000 to 70,000 clones, about four fifths of them present only once. Turning to this clone: No antigen is known for it.

The CDR3 length is 14 residues. The ends lost 1 base at V and 10 bases at J; junction bases unmatched: 4. Per germline, CDR1 MNHNS and CDR2 SASEGT. V usage is TRBV6-1 and J usage is TRBJ1-4; TRBD1 matches 9 bases. This receptor was identified in a woman in her thirties or forties in good health and CMV-seronegative. The sample comprised PBMCs. The CDR3 spells CASSEGGQGPKLFF. CDR3 in DNA: TGTGCCAGCAGTGAAGGGGGACAGGGCCCAAAACTGTTTTTT.